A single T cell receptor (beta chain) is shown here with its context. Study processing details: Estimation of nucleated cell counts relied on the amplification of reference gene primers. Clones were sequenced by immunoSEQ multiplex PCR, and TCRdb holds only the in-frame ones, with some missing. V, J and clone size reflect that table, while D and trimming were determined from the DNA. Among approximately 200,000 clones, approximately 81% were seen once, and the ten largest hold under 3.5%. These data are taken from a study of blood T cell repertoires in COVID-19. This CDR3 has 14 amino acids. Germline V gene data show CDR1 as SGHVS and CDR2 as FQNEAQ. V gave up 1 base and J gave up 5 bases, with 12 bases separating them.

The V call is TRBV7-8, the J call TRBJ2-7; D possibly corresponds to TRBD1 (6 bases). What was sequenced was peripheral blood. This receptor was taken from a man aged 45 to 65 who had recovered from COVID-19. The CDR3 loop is CASSLVMGANEQYF. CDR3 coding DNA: TGTGCCAGCAGCTTAGTAATGGGGGCAAACGAGCAGTACTTC.